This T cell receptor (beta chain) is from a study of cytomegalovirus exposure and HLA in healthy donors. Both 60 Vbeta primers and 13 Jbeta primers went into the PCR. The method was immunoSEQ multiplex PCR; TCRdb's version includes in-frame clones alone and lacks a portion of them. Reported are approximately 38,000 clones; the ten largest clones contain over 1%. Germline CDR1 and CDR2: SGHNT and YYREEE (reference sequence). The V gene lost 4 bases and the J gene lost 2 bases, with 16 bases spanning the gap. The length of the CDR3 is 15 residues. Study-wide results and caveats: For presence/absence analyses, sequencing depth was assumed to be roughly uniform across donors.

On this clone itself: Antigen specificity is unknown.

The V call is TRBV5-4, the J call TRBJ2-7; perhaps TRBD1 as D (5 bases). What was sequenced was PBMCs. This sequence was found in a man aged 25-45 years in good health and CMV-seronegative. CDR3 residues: CASSKGQGGTYEQYF. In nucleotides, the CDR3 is TGTGCCAGCAGCAAGGGCCAGGGTGGAACCTACGAGCAGTACTTC.